This T cell receptor (beta chain) was obtained from a study of T-cell reconstitution after alpha-beta-depleted transplantation in children. CDR3 size: 15 residues. Trimming stripped 5 bases from V and 1 base from J, with 12 bases between. CDR1 and CDR2 (germline): MDHEN, SYDVKM. Study-level results: Among T cells one year after transplant, newly produced cells accounted for most counts and diversity. Several hundred expanded graft clones reportedly gave rise to the alpha-beta T cells present about two months after transplant. For some patients, TCRbeta diversity was high at day 60 because of recipient T cells and thymic progenitors that survived.

The TCRbeta library was prepared with unique molecular identifiers. TCRdb analysed the PCR reads with MiXCR anew, one entry per CDR3 protein. Among some 600,000 distinct CDR3 sequences, over 10% were seen once, and the ten largest hold 2.2%. A note on this clonotype: The antigen is undetermined.

The clonotype originates from a male patient younger than 18 who had a stem cell transplant for acute myeloid leukemia, so the T cells may come from the graft donor. The chain employs TRBV28 and TRBJ2-1; D possibly corresponds to TRBD2 (6 bases). The material sequenced was PBMCs, mostly from graft donor cells, taken 360 days after TCRalphabeta/CD19-depleted stem cell transplant. DNA for the CDR3: TGTGCCAGCAGTCAAGCGGGTCCTTCCTACAATGAGCAGTTCTTC. This gives the protein CASSQAGPSYNEQFF. Together with reference TRBV28 and TRBJ2-1, the CDR3 gives the full variable domain: DVKVTQSSRYLVKRTGEKVFLECVQDMDHENMFWYRQDPGLGLRLIYFSYDVKMKEKGDIPEGYSVSREKKERFSLILESASTNQTSMYLCASSQAGPSYNEQFFGPGTRLTVL.